Below are 13 T cell receptor beta chains sequenced from a single sample in a study of T cell responses to AZD1222 COVID-19 vaccine. The method was immunoSEQ multiplex PCR; TCRdb's version includes in-frame clones alone and lacks a portion of them. The repertoire holds about 130,000 clones, approximately 91% seen once, with more than 1% in the top ten. Source: peripheral blood, taken 28 days after the second AZD1222 dose. All receptors derive from an adult who received the AZD1222 COVID-19 vaccine.

This clone is termed medium-sized. CDR3 protein: CASSSGGRGTGELFF. CDR3 nucleotides: TGTGCCAGCAGTAGTGGCGGGAGAGGAACCGGGGAGCTGTTTTTT. The J gene is TRBJ2-2, the V gene TRBV7-9; 7 bases align to TRBD2. Trimming removed 6 bases from V and 5 bases from J; junction bases left unmatched: 9. The CDR3 runs 15 residues. CDR1 is SEHNR and CDR2 is FQNEAQ in the germline V gene (reference sequence).

The J gene is TRBJ1-3, the V gene TRBV14; no definite D call. CDR1 and CDR2 (germline): SGHDN, FVKESK. The ends were cut back, 4 bases at V and 4 bases at J, with 17 bases in the middle. This CDR3 comprises 16 residues. The CDR3 DNA reads TGTGCCAGCAGCCCAAGGGAAGGGTGGAGAGGAAACACCATATATTTT. Translating gives CASSPREGWRGNTIYF.

The rearrangement links TRBV18 to TRBJ1-2; 7 bases are a match to TRBD1. Germline values: CDR1 KGHSH, CDR2 LQKENI. Germline trimming cut 2 bases from V and 6 bases from J; bases unmatched to any gene: 12. The CDR3 totals 16 residues. CDR3 DNA sequence: TGTGCCAGCTCACCAAATCAGGGGGGCCCCCTCGATGGCTACACCTTC. This translates into CASSPNQGGPLDGYTF.

The V call is TRBV5-1, the J call TRBJ1-4; D unclear. V dropped 5 bases and J dropped 10 bases, with 18 bases sitting between them. The germline gives CDR1 SGHRS, CDR2 YFSETQ. This CDR3 comprises 14 residues. This CDR3 is CASRLGPNGRKLFF. Here the CDR3 DNA reads TGCGCCAGCAGGCTCGGCCCCAACGGGAGAAAACTGTTTTTT.

V and J are TRBV24-1 and TRBJ2-2, with D maybe TRBD2 (6 bases). The germline CDR1 and CDR2 sequences are KGHDR and SFDVKD. With 3 bases removed from V and 4 bases from J, the gap between germline ends came to 11 bases. CDR3 length: 15 residues. The CDR3 region has the DNA TGTGCCACCAGTGATCCCGGGGGACCCACCGGGGAGCTGTTTTTT. Its translation is CATSDPGGPTGELFF.

The chain employs TRBV5-5 and TRBJ2-7, with D maybe TRBD2 (6 bases). Trimming stripped 0 bases from V and 2 bases from J, with 12 bases between. The CDR3 has 15 amino acids. The germline CDR1 and CDR2 sequences are SGHKS and YYEKEE (reference sequence). The chain's CDR3 is CASSLGAGTPYEQYF. The CDR3, as DNA: TGTGCCAGCAGCTTGGGTGCAGGGACTCCCTACGAGCAGTACTTC.

The chain couples TRBV18 to TRBJ1-2, with D hard to call. CDR3 length equals 12 residues. Trimming stripped 3 bases from V and 8 bases from J, with 10 bases between. Germline V gene data show CDR1 as KGHSH and CDR2 as LQKENI. CDR3 coding DNA: TGTGCCAGCTCACCCCAGGAACGGGGCTACACCTTC. It codes for CASSPQERGYTF. Full variable domain (remainder filled in from reference TRBV18 and TRBJ1-2): NAGVMQNPRHLVRRRGQEARLRCSPMKGHSHVYWYRQLPEEGLKFMVYLQKENIIDESGMPKERFSAEFPKEGPSILRIQQVVRGDSAAYFCASSPQERGYTFGSGTRLTVV.

This sequence joins TRBV4-1 and TRBJ1-5; 7 nucleotides align to TRBD1. The CDR3 is made up of 14 amino acids. J was trimmed by 3 bases and V by 4 bases; bases with no gene match: 3. Germline V CDR1 and CDR2: MGHRA, YSYEKL. The CDR3 DNA is TGCGCCAGCAGCCCCGGGACAGTCAATCAGCCCCAGCATTTT. Protein product: CASSPGTVNQPQHF.

CDR3 sequence: CAISLTSGSSYEQYF. For the CDR3, the DNA is TGTGCCATCAGTTTGACTAGCGGGAGCTCCTACGAGCAGTACTTC. The chain carries TRBV10-3 and TRBJ2-7; TRBD2 matches 12 bases. Germline CDR1 reads ENHRY; CDR2 reads SYGVKD. This CDR3 is built from 15 residues. The J segment lost 0 bases and the V segment lost 5 bases, leaving 2 bases of the junction unmatched.

Here the CDR3 DNA reads TGCAGCGCCCCCAACCGAGGACACAGGGCTGAAGCTTTCTTT. Translated, it gives CSAPNRGHRAEAFF. The chain combines TRBV29-1 with TRBJ1-1; a possible D gene is TRBD1 (6 bases). The length of the CDR3 is 14 residues. Trimming took 7 bases from V and 6 from J, leaving 21 bases between them. The germline V gene encodes CDR1 SQVTM and CDR2 ANQGSEA. Complete variable domain (other parts from reference TRBV29-1 and TRBJ1-1): SAVISQKPSRDICQRGTSLTIQCQVDSQVTMMFWYRQQPGQSLTLIATANQGSEATYESGFVIDKFPISRPNLTFSTLTVSNMSPEDSSIYLCSAPNRGHRAEAFFGQGTRLTVV.

This clone was seen just once. The V gene is TRBV6-5, the J gene TRBJ2-1, with TRBD2 identical over 8 bases. The CDR3 covers 14 residues. From germline, CDR1 is MNHEY and CDR2 SVGAGI. J lost 4 bases, V lost 8 bases, and 7 bases had no gene match. The CDR3 loop is CASPPGLVYNEQFF. CDR3 nucleotide sequence: TGTGCCAGCCCCCCGGGACTAGTATACAATGAGCAGTTCTTC.

V usage is TRBV2 and J usage is TRBJ1-5; D is possibly TRBD1 (6 bases). Germline loops: CDR1 SNHLY, CDR2 FYNNEI. V dropped 7 bases and J dropped 8 bases, with 15 bases sitting between them. The CDR3 spans 13 residues. The CDR3 nucleotides read TGTGCCAGCATCGGACAGCCAGGGAAGCCCCAGCATTTT. Its translation: CASIGQPGKPQHF.

The chain carries TRBV4-2 and TRBJ1-2; 7 bases agree with TRBD1. V lost 0 bases and J lost 2; bases outside the gene matches: 6. The CDR3 sequence is 16 residues long. Looked up from germline, CDR1 is LGHNA and CDR2 is YNFKEQ. The CDR3 region has the DNA TGTGCCAGCAGCCAAGAGCTGGGGACAGCCAACTATGGCTACACCTTC. Its translation: CASSQELGTANYGYTF.